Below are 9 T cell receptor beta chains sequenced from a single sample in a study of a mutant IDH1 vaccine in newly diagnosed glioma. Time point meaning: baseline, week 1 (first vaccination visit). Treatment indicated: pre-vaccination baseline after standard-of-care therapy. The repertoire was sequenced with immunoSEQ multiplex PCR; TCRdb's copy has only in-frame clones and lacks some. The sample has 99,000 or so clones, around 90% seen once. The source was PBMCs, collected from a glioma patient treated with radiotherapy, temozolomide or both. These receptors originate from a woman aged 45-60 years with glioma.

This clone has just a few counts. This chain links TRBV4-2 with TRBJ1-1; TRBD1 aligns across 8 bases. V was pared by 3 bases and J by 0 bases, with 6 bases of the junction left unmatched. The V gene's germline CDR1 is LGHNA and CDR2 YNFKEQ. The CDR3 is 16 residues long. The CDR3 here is CASSHDRGGVNTEAFF. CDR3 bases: TGTGCCAGCAGCCACGACAGGGGAGGGGTGAACACTGAAGCTTTCTTT.

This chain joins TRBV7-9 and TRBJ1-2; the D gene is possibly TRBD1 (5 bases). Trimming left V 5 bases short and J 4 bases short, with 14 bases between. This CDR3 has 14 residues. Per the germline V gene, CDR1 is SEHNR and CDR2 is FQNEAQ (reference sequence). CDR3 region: CASSPWTPSYGYTF. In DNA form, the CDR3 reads TGTGCCAGCAGCCCATGGACACCATCCTATGGCTACACCTTC.

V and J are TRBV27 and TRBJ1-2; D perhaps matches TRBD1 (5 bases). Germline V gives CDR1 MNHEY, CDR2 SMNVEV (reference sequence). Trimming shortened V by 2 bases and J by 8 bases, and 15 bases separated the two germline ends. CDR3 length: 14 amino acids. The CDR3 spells CASSLMEGTGGYTF. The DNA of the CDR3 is TGTGCCAGCAGTTTAATGGAGGGGACGGGGGGCTACACCTTC.

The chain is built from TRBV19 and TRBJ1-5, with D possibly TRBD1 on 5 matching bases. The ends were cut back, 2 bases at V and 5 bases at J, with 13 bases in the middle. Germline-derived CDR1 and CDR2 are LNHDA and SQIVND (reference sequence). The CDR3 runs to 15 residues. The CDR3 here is CASSIIEGLHQPQHF. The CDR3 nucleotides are TGTGCCAGTAGTATAATTGAGGGGTTACATCAGCCCCAGCATTTT. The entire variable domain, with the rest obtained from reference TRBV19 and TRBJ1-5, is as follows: DGGITQSPKYLFRKEGQNVTLSCEQNLNHDAMYWYRQDPGQGLRLIYYSQIVNDFQKGDIAEGYSVSREKKESFPLTVTSAQKNPTAFYLCASSIIEGLHQPQHFGDGTRLSIL.

The CDR3 sequence is CASSSQQGLYEQYF. Written as DNA, the CDR3 is TGTGCCAGCAGTTCACAACAGGGGCTCTACGAGCAGTACTTC. V is TRBV28 and J is TRBJ2-7; TRBD1 matches 7 bases. The germline V gene has CDR1 MDHEN and CDR2 SYDVKM. The CDR3 runs to 14 residues. The ends lost 4 bases at V and 3 bases at J; junction bases unmatched: 6.

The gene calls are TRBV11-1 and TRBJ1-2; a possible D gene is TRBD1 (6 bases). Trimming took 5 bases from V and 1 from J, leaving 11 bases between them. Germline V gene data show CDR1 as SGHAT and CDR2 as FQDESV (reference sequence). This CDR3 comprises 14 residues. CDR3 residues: CASSLRTDNYGYTF. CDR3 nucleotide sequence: TGTGCCAGCAGCCTAAGGACAGATAACTATGGCTACACCTTC.

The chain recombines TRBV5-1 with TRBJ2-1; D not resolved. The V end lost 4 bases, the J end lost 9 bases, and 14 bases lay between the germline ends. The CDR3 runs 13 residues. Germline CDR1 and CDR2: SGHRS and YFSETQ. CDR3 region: CASSVLQFTEQFF. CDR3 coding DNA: TGCGCCAGCAGCGTACTACAGTTCACTGAGCAGTTCTTC.

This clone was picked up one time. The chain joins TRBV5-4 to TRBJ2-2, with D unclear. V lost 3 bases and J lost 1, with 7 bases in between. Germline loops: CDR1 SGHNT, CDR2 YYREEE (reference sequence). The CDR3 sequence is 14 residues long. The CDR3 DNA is TGTGCCAGCAGCTCTGACTTGAACACCGGGGAGCTGTTTTTT. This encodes CASSSDLNTGELFF. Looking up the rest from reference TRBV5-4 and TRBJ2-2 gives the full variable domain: ETGVTQSPTHLIKTRGQQVTLRCSSQSGHNTVSWYQQALGQGPQFIFQYYREEENGRGNFPPRFSGLQFPNYSSELNVNALELDDSALYLCASSSDLNTGELFFGEGSRLTVL.

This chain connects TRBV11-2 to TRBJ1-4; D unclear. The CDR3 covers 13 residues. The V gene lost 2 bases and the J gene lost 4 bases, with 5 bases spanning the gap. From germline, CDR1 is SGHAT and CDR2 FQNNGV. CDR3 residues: CASSLTLNEKLFF. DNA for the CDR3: TGTGCCAGCAGCTTAACCCTTAATGAAAAACTGTTTTTT.